This is a list of T cell receptor beta chains from one sample in a study of vaccination effects on CD4 cells after COVID-19. These receptors have no known antigen. Assay used: immunoSEQ multiplex PCR; TCRdb lists only in-frame clones, some missing. The sample shows more than 30,000 clones, 66% of them seen only once. The sample was CD4+ T cells from PBMCs cultured with HCoV-OC43 spike peptides, taken before COVID-19 vaccination. Receptor source: a human donor who received a COVID-19 vaccine. The CDR3 runs from the conserved cysteine through the conserved F or W.

j_call v_call cdr3_aa
TRBJ1-1 TRBV10-1 CATQGGDTEAFF
TRBJ2-6 TRBV24-1 CATSDLGAGANVLTF
TRBJ2-7 TRBV5-1 CASSLAGSGYEQYF
TRBJ2-7 TRBV4-1 CASSQRRGSYEQYF
TRBJ1-2 TRBV3-1/TRBV3-2 CASSQEGSDYGYTF
TRBJ2-3 TRBV2 CARRVGEQGSTQYF
TRBJ2-7 TRBV4-2 CASSQEIMGPHEQYF
TRBJ2-1 TRBV4-1 CASSQDGGLAANEQFF
TRBJ2-3 TRBV14 CASSRTSPPDTQYF
TRBJ1-5 TRBV6-2/TRBV6-3 CASSYWVRTDSNQPQHF
TRBJ2-1 TRBV13 CASSLVSLASVDNEQFF
TRBJ2-5 TRBV7-2 CASSFGGGEETQYF
TRBJ2-5 TRBV2 CASSGAVTSEETQYF
TRBJ1-2 TRBV25-1 CASSESDGLRDGYTF
TRBJ1-2 TRBV5-1 CASSLQGEGYTF
TRBJ1-1 TRBV28 CASSLSDRNTEAFF
TRBJ2-1 TRBV4-1 CASSQVDLVSYNEQFF
TRBJ2-2 TRBV6-4 CASSDVYSGELFF
TRBJ2-7 TRBV6-2/TRBV6-3 CASSYGGSAREQYF
TRBJ1-2 TRBV30 CAWSVGTGAYYTF
TRBJ1-1 TRBV12-3/TRBV12-4 CASSLSGATEAFF
TRBJ2-2 TRBV10-1 CASSLNTGELFF
TRBJ2-3 TRBV5-5 CASSLARAGVDRDTQYF
TRBJ1-2 TRBV6-5 CASSPNSYGYTF
TRBJ2-7 TRBV6-5 CASTHEARGKHEQYF
TRBJ1-4 TRBV6-5 CASSPTGGRLLFF
TRBJ2-2 TRBV6-5 CASSYGGGNTGELFF
TRBJ2-7 TRBV6-5 CASIGSAAYEQYF
TRBJ1-6 TRBV9 CASSVGKRNSPLHF
TRBJ2-3 TRBV19 CASSSPARDTQYF
TRBJ1-1 TRBV7-9 CASTAVGWTEAFF
TRBJ2-5 TRBV29-1 CSGVGEETQYF
TRBJ2-5 TRBV7-7 CASSVGDSRGYTGETQYF
TRBJ2-7 TRBV11-3 CASSLTGSDEQYF
TRBJ2-1 TRBV6-5 CASTLGLVNEQFF
TRBJ2-7 TRBV27 CASRAGPYEQYF
TRBJ2-7 TRBV6-5 CASSYYGGTGGHEQYF
TRBJ2-3 TRBV6-5 CASRNSGTATDTQYF
TRBJ2-7 TRBV6-6 CASGRAEQYF
TRBJ2-2 TRBV12-3/TRBV12-4 CASSLQGAWELFF
TRBJ1-2 TRBV6-1 CASSEDTGPLNSRDYGYTF
TRBJ1-1 TRBV4-1 CASSQEEGRTEAFF
TRBJ1-6 TRBV3-1/TRBV3-2 CASSQERTGGSPLHF
TRBJ1-3 TRBV4-1 CASRPDRDPRNTIYF
TRBJ1-2 TRBV30 CAWTRTVGGYTF
TRBJ2-2 TRBV11-3 CASSPGQGLSTGELFF